This TCR beta chain emerged from a study of T cells in localized non-small cell lung cancer. Findings and limits, study-wide: Greater T cell density in blood accompanied longer overall survival. It was uninvolved adjacent lung that showed the highest T cell clonality, exceeding tumor.

A remark on this clone: Its antigen is unknown.

Assay: immunoSEQ multiplex PCR; the TCRdb copy retains only in-frame clones and omits some. The table lists 55,000 to 75,000 clones, 85% to 90% of them singletons, with 21% in the top ten. This CDR3 is 12 amino acids long. Germline CDR1 is SGHRS and CDR2 is YFSETQ. After removal of 3 bases from V and 5 bases from J, the junction contained 1 base not matched to a gene. The chain joins TRBV5-1 to TRBJ1-1; TRBD1 matches 7 bases. This TCR was sampled from a male donor at least 60 years old with stage III squamous cell lung carcinoma. Sequenced here: peripheral blood, sampled before any cancer treatment. CDR3 nucleotides: TGCGCCAGCAGCTCACAGGGGACTGAAGCTTTCTTT. Translated, it gives CASSSQGTEAFF.